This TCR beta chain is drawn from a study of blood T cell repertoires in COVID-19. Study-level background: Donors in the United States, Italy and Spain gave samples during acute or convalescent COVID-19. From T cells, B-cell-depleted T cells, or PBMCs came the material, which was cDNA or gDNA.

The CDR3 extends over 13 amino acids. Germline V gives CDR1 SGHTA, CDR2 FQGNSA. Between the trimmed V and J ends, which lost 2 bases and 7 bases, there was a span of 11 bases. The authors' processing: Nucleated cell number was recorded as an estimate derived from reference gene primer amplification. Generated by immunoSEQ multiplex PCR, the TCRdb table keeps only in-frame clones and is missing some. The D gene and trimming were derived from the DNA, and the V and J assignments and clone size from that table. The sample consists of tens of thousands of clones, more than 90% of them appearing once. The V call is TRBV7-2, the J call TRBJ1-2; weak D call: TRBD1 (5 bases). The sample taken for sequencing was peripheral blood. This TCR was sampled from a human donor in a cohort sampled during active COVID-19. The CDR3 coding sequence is TGTGCCAGCAGCTTACAAACGGGGGTTGGCTACACCTTC. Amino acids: CASSLQTGVGYTF. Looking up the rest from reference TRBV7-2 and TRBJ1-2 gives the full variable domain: GAGVSQSPSNKVTEKGKDVELRCDPISGHTALYWYRQSLGQGLEFLIYFQGNSAPDKSGLPSDRFSAERTGGSVSTLTIQRTQQEDSAVYLCASSLQTGVGYTFGSGTRLTVV.